The clone carrying this T cell receptor (beta chain) came up a few times. The antigen is unknown. The data were taken from a study of T-cell memory formation after mild COVID-19. One entry per CDR3 protein results from TCRdb running MiXCR on the 5' RACE reads. The table includes a few hundred thousand distinct CDR3 sequences, about 23% detected once. Regarding the study as a whole: Most CD4+ clones that shrank were in CM and EM, while CD8+ ones turned up in EMRA.

From germline, CDR1 is MNHNY and CDR2 SVGAGI (reference sequence). This CDR3 is built from 14 residues. V dropped 6 bases and J dropped 3; count of bases not matched to a gene: 8. The V call is TRBV6-6, the J call TRBJ2-7; TRBD2 aligns across 7 bases. The sequenced material came from PBMCs or a T cell subset sorted from them (not recorded which). This sequence originates from an adult woman who had mild COVID-19 (a few samples of this study predate the infection). Cell type and time point are not known. This chain's CDR3 is CASSQAGEYYEQYF. DNA of the CDR3: TGTGCCAGCAGCCAGGCGGGGGAATACTACGAGCAGTACTTC.